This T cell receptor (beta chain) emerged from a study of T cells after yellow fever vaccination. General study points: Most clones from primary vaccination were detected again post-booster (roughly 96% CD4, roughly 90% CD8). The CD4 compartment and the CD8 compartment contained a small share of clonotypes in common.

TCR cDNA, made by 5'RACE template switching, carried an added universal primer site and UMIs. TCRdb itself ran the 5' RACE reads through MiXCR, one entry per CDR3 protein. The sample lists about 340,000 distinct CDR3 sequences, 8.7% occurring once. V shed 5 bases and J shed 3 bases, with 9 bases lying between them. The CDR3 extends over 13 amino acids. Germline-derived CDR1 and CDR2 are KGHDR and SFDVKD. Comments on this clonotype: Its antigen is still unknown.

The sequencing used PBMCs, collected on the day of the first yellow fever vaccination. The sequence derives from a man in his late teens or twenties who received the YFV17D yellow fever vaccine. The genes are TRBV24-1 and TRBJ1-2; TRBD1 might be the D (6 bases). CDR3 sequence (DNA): TGTGCCACCAGTGCGGGGGCCTACTATGGCTACACCTTC. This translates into CATSAGAYYGYTF.